Each of the 24 T cell receptor beta chains below was sequenced from the same sample in a study of T cells after yellow fever vaccination. TCRdb fed the 5' RACE reads into MiXCR, producing one record per CDR3 protein. The sample lists 300,000 to 350,000 distinct CDR3 sequences, approximately 11% occurring once. Sequencing was performed on CD4+ T cells sorted from PBMCs, taken 45 days after the yellow fever booster vaccination. Every receptor here comes from a man aged 18 to 30 who received the YFV17D yellow fever vaccine.

The sample holds many counts of this clonotype. The chain combines TRBV9 with TRBJ2-2; unclear D gene. The V and J ends lost 0 bases and 2 bases respectively, with 5 bases between them. Germline V gives CDR1 SGDLS, CDR2 YYNGEE. The CDR3 length is 14 residues. The CDR3 sequence: CASSVVSNTGELFF. The CDR3 bases are TGTGCCAGCAGCGTAGTGTCTAACACCGGGGAGCTGTTTTTT.

V is TRBV3-1 and J is TRBJ2-2; D uncertain. The CDR3 is 13 amino acids. In germline, CDR1 is LGHDT, CDR2 YNNKEL (reference sequence). With 11 bases removed from V and 8 bases from J, the gap between germline ends came to 18 bases. The CDR3 here is CACSQQAAGELFF. For the CDR3, the DNA is TGTGCCTGCTCCCAGCAGGCGGCTGGGGAGCTGTTTTTT.

This clonotype was detected only a few times. V is TRBV7-2 and J is TRBJ2-2; 7 bases align to TRBD1. This CDR3 is built from 15 residues. After removal of 2 bases from V and 6 bases from J, the junction contained 6 bases not matched to a gene. Per germline, CDR1 SGHTA and CDR2 FQGNSA. This CDR3 reads CASSLRTGYSGELFF. The CDR3 DNA sequence: TGTGCCAGCAGCTTAAGGACAGGCTATTCCGGGGAGCTGTTTTTT. Together with reference TRBV7-2 and TRBJ2-2, the CDR3 gives the full variable domain: GAGVSQSPSNKVTEKGKDVELRCDPISGHTALYWYRQSLGQGLEFLIYFQGNSAPDKSGLPSDRFSAERTGGSVSTLTIQRTQQEDSAVYLCASSLRTGYSGELFFGEGSRLTVL.

This chain links TRBV4-1 with TRBJ2-1; the match to TRBD2 covers 10 bases. Trimming cost V 4 bases and J 0 bases; bases outside gene matches: 6. Per germline, CDR1 MGHRA and CDR2 YSYEKL. The CDR3 runs 17 residues. The CDR3 DNA reads TGCGCCAGCAGCCCGGGACTAGCGATAAGCTCCTACAATGAGCAGTTCTTC. This gives the protein CASSPGLAISSYNEQFF.

This clonotype was seen a few times. The V and J genes are TRBV7-8 and TRBJ2-1; 7 bases fit TRBD2. Germline loops: CDR1 SGHVS, CDR2 FQNEAQ. Trimming took 6 bases from V and 8 from J; bases not matched to a gene: 13. The CDR3 sequence is 15 residues long. Written as DNA, the CDR3 is TGTGCCAGCAGAACAACAGGAACCCGGGGGGATGAGCAGTTCTTC. Residues: CASRTTGTRGDEQFF.

This clonotype has only a few counts. The CDR3 region is CASSQGPGGIGTEAFF. The CDR3 DNA is TGTGCCAGCAGCCAAGGACCAGGGGGCATCGGCACTGAAGCTTTCTTT. The chain couples TRBV4-2 to TRBJ1-1; TRBD1 matches at 8 bases. Per germline, CDR1 LGHNA and CDR2 YNFKEQ. V lost 1 base to trimming and J lost 4 bases; unmatched junction nucleotides: 8. CDR3 length: 16 residues.

This clonotype has only a few counts. The chain carries TRBV20-1 and TRBJ2-7; a possible D gene is TRBD2 (5 bases). The CDR3 contains 14 residues. The germline V and J ends were trimmed by 2 bases and 6 bases, with 17 bases remaining between them. The germline V gene has CDR1 DFQATT and CDR2 SNEGSKA (reference sequence). The CDR3 region has the DNA TGCAGTGCTAGAAAGAGGGAGACCTCCCTCGAGCAGTACGTC. Translated: CSARKRETSLEQYV.

The sample holds many counts of this clonotype. This chain links TRBV5-4 with TRBJ2-2; 12 bases map to TRBD2. CDR1 SGHNT and CDR2 YYREEE come from the germline V gene (reference sequence). The V gene end was trimmed by 2 bases and the J gene end by 5 bases; junction bases not matched to a gene: 1. The CDR3 length is 15 residues. The chain's CDR3 is CASSLGLAGTGELFF. The CDR3 nucleotides are TGTGCCAGCAGCTTAGGACTAGCGGGGACCGGGGAGCTGTTTTTT. Using reference TRBV5-4 and TRBJ2-2 for the parts outside the CDR3, the full variable domain is ETGVTQSPTHLIKTRGQQVTLRCSSQSGHNTVSWYQQALGQGPQFIFQYYREEENGRGNFPPRFSGLQFPNYSSELNVNALELDDSALYLCASSLGLAGTGELFFGEGSRLTVL.

This clonotype came up a few times. The gene calls are TRBV5-1 and TRBJ2-3; 13 nucleotides agree with TRBD2. The germline gives CDR1 SGHRS, CDR2 YFSETQ. J gave up 7 bases and V 4 bases, and 12 bases lay outside the gene matches. This CDR3 comprises 17 residues. The CDR3 sequence: CASSPPSTSGGVYTQYF. CDR3 nucleotide sequence: TGCGCCAGCAGCCCACCCTCTACTAGCGGGGGGGTATATACGCAGTATTTT.

This clonotype was counted only a few times. This chain links TRBV5-1 with TRBJ1-4; 7 positions match TRBD1. The CDR3 covers 15 residues. Germline CDR1 is SGHRS and CDR2 is YFSETQ. The V and J ends lost 0 bases and 8 bases, in that order; junction bases with no gene match: 7. CDR3: CASSLGDSLKEKLFF. The CDR3 DNA follows: TGCGCCAGCAGCTTGGGGGACAGCCTTAAGGAAAAACTGTTTTTT.

This clonotype was seen a few times. V gene TRBV11-2 combines with J gene TRBJ1-5; the D is unclear. Between the trimmed V and J ends, which lost 3 bases and 7 bases, there was a span of 10 bases. The germline V gene encodes CDR1 SGHAT and CDR2 FQNNGV. CDR3 length: 13 residues. CDR3 protein: CASSFGELQPQHF. CDR3 sequence (DNA): TGTGCCAGCAGCTTTGGAGAGTTGCAGCCCCAGCATTTT.

This clonotype was observed a few times. The chain couples TRBV7-2 to TRBJ1-2; no clear D. This CDR3 contains 15 residues. The germline V and J ends were trimmed by 1 base and 4 bases, with 13 bases remaining between them. From germline, CDR1 is SGHTA and CDR2 FQGNSA. CDR3: CASSLGGRASYGYTF. The CDR3 nucleotides read TGTGCCAGCAGCTTAGGAGGACGGGCCTCCTATGGCTACACCTTC.

This clonotype was detected a few times. CDR3 nucleotides: TGTGCCAGCAGTTTTTCTGCGACAGGGAGTTCACCCCTCCACTTT. This sequence encodes CASSFSATGSSPLHF. The chain has TRBV28 and TRBJ1-6, with 7 bases matching TRBD1. The CDR3 consists of 15 residues. Germline assignment: CDR1 MDHEN and CDR2 SYDVKM. Trimming cost V 3 bases and J 9 bases; bases outside gene matches: 8.

This clonotype has only a few counts. The chain employs TRBV3-1 and TRBJ1-1; D is possibly TRBD1 (5 bases). The CDR3 has 13 residues. Germline loops: CDR1 LGHDT, CDR2 YNNKEL (reference sequence). V was pared by 0 bases and J by 9 bases, with 11 bases between. The CDR3 DNA follows: TGTGCCAGCAGCCAAGAGTTCGACAGAAAAGCTTTCTTT. Translated, it gives CASSQEFDRKAFF.

In this sample, this clonotype turned up many times. The genes are TRBV7-9 and TRBJ1-2; D is undetermined. The V end lost 6 bases, the J end lost 0 bases, and 8 bases lay between the germline ends. From germline, CDR1 is SEHNR and CDR2 FQNEAQ (reference sequence). This CDR3 spans 13 amino acids. CDR3 sequence reads: CASRDGSNYGYTF. CDR3 in DNA: TGTGCCAGCAGGGACGGATCTAACTATGGCTACACCTTC.

The chain has TRBV7-2 and TRBJ2-1, with no clear D. Germline V gene lookup returns CDR1 SGHTA and CDR2 FQGNSA. The CDR3 loop spans 11 amino acids. Trimming took 5 bases from V and 15 from J, leaving 14 bases between them. CDR3 loop: CASSLDTYWFF. The CDR3 nucleotides are TGTGCCAGCAGCCTAGACACATACTGGTTCTTC. The whole variable domain, filled in from reference TRBV7-2 and TRBJ2-1, reads GAGVSQSPSNKVTEKGKDVELRCDPISGHTALYWYRQSLGQGLEFLIYFQGNSAPDKSGLPSDRFSAERTGGSVSTLTIQRTQQEDSAVYLCASSLDTYWFFGPGTRLTVL.

This clonotype appeared a few times. The genes are TRBV7-2 and TRBJ2-5; unclear D gene. V was trimmed by 6 bases and J by 5 bases, leaving 16 bases between them. CDR1 and CDR2 (germline): SGHTA, FQGNSA. The CDR3 covers 14 residues. The CDR3 region is CASSSHSGPETQYF. The CDR3 region has the DNA TGTGCCAGCAGTTCACATTCAGGTCCCGAGACCCAGTACTTC.

This clonotype has more than one count but fewer than ten. Written as DNA, the CDR3 is TGTGCCAGCAGTTACTCGGCAGGGGACCAGCCCCAGCATTTT. This encodes CASSYSAGDQPQHF. The gene calls are TRBV6-2 or TRBV6-3 and TRBJ1-5; a possible D gene is TRBD1 (6 bases). V was clipped by 0 bases and J by 7 bases, with 10 bases between them. The CDR3 runs 14 residues. Germline V CDR1 and CDR2: MNHEY, SVGEGT.

The V gene is TRBV20-1, the J gene TRBJ1-4, with D perhaps matching TRBD1 (5 bases). V was pared by 5 bases and J by 7 bases, with 14 bases between. Germline CDR1 reads DFQATT; CDR2 reads SNEGSKA (reference sequence). The CDR3 totals 13 residues. The CDR3 protein is CSAHRDGLEKLFF. In DNA form, the CDR3 reads TGCAGTGCTCACCGGGACGGCCTTGAAAAACTGTTTTTT.

The chain combines TRBV4-3 with TRBJ1-2; D is ambiguous. The V end lost 1 base, the J end lost 3 bases, and 9 bases lay between the germline ends. There are 14 residues in the CDR3. Germline V gene data show CDR1 as LGHNA and CDR2 as YSLEER. DNA for the CDR3: TGCGCCAGCAGCCAAGGGAACAGAGACTATGGCTACACCTTC. The encoded protein is CASSQGNRDYGYTF.

This clonotype was recorded a few times. The chain joins TRBV7-2 to TRBJ1-3; no clear D gene. The CDR3 is 16 residues long. Germline loops: CDR1 SGHTA, CDR2 FQGNSA. V lost 3 bases to trimming and J lost 2 bases, with 14 bases between them. CDR3 residues: CASSFNRQSAGNTIYF. In nucleotides, the CDR3 is TGTGCCAGCAGCTTCAACAGACAATCTGCTGGAAACACCATATATTTT.

This clonotype was found a few times. The chain employs TRBV30 and TRBJ1-1; D not resolved. The V end was cut by 2 bases, the J end by 6 bases, with 4 bases between. The length of the CDR3 is 10 residues. Germline assignment: CDR1 GTSNPN and CDR2 SVGIG (reference sequence). The CDR3 region is CAWSRAEAFF. The DNA of the CDR3 is TGTGCCTGGAGTAGGGCTGAAGCTTTCTTT. Full variable domain (outside the CDR3, taken from reference TRBV30 and TRBJ1-1): SQTIHQWPATLVQPVGSPLSLECTVEGTSNPNLYWYRQAAGRGLQLLFYSVGIGQISSEVPQNLSASRPQDRQFILSSKKLLLSDSGFYLCAWSRAEAFFGQGTRLTVV.

The V and J genes are TRBV29-1 and TRBJ1-2; D remains ambiguous. In germline, CDR1 is SQVTM, CDR2 ANQGSEA. The CDR3 contains 16 residues. The V and J ends lost 2 bases and 2 bases respectively, with 18 bases between them. The CDR3 bases are TGCAGCGTTGAATTGTGGGGAGTCTTGGCGAACTATGGCTACACCTTC. This gives the protein CSVELWGVLANYGYTF.

V usage is TRBV6-1 and J usage is TRBJ2-7; D is perhaps TRBD1 (6 bases). The CDR3 has 15 amino acids. The V and J ends lost 4 bases and 2 bases respectively, with 15 bases between them. The germline CDR1 and CDR2 sequences are MNHNS and SASEGT. CDR3 nucleotide sequence: TGTGCCAGCAGTGTCCGGGACACCACGACCTACGAGCAGTACTTC. Amino acid sequence: CASSVRDTTTYEQYF.